This TCR beta chain was recorded in a study of shared clonotypes between healthy human individuals. Study at large: CD4 naive and CD4 memory each took three plates per donor, while CD8 naive took two and CD8 memory one.

The protocol was immunoSEQ multiplex PCR, while the TCRdb copy is restricted to in-frame clones and leaves out a portion. The sample carries around 510,000 clones, roughly 95% recorded once. As regards this clone: What it recognizes is unknown.

Germline V gives CDR1 MNHEY, CDR2 SVGAGI. The CDR3 runs to 14 residues. V dropped 0 bases and J dropped 5; count of bases not matched to a gene: 4. Study-wide results and caveats: Even with large depth, rarefaction showed that sorted-subset sequencing was incomplete.

The chain joins TRBV6-5 to TRBJ2-7; 7 bases map to TRBD1. The sequenced material came from naive CD4+ T cells sorted from blood. Described subset: CD45RA+ positively selected. This receptor was obtained from a woman aged 25 to 39 in good health. The CDR3 loop is CASSYSQGVHEQYF. CDR3 DNA: TGTGCCAGCAGTTACTCCCAGGGGGTCCACGAGCAGTACTTC.